This T cell receptor beta chain appears in the sequencing data of a study of shared clonotypes between healthy human individuals. The authors split each subset's genomic DNA evenly across several immunoSEQ plates. Profiling relied on immunoSEQ multiplex PCR, and the TCRdb table lists in-frame clones only, not all of them. The sample records about 480,000 clones, 75% to 80% being singletons. This clone was observed a few times. The CDR3 loop spans 12 amino acids. Trimming left V 6 bases short and J 5 bases short, with 11 bases between. Germline V lookup: CDR1 SNHLY, CDR2 FYNNEI. Nashville, Tennessee was home to all donors, each a Caucasian adult.

This chain uses TRBV2 with TRBJ2-7; a weak D match, TRBD2 (5 bases). The sequencing input was PBMCs. The source is a woman in her thirties or forties in good health. Some clones in this sample may be carry-over from other donors' samples. The CDR3 sequence is CASRGGGNEQYF. The CDR3 bases are TGTGCCAGCAGAGGAGGTGGCAACGAGCAGTACTTC.